A selection of T cell receptor beta chains follows, all from one sample in a study of radiotherapy plus CTLA-4 blockade in lung cancer. Generated by immunoSEQ multiplex PCR, the TCRdb table keeps only in-frame clones and is missing some. The top ten clones hold 25% to 35% of a sample with some 49,000 clones, approximately 84% of them seen once. The specimen comprised peripheral blood, sampled from a patient treated with radiotherapy plus ipilimumab. The receptors derive from a human donor with non-small cell lung cancer whose response to radiotherapy plus ipilimumab could not be evaluated. Each CDR3 is given with its conserved first and last residue. Each record gives: V gene, J gene, clone size, D gene, CDR3 DNA, CDR3 protein. A D gene is named only where the DNA matches it firmly. Some rows have no size entry. The others give once, few or many, or a class for an expanded clone.

v_gene: TRBV18; j_gene: TRBJ2-5; abundance: .; d_gene: .; CDR3nt: TGTGCCAGCTCACCACTACAAGAGACCCAGTACTTC; CDR3aa: CASSPLQETQYF
v_gene: TRBV2; j_gene: TRBJ2-7; abundance: .; d_gene: TRBD2; CDR3nt: TGTGCCAGCAGTGCCCTTAGCGGGAGAGAAGACGAGCAGTACTTC; CDR3aa: CASSALSGREDEQYF
v_gene: TRBV19; j_gene: TRBJ2-1; abundance: .; d_gene: .; CDR3nt: TGTGCCAGTAGTAGTCGGGAGCAACGGGATGAGCAGTTCTTC; CDR3aa: CASSSREQRDEQFF
v_gene: TRBV27; j_gene: TRBJ2-3; abundance: .; d_gene: .; CDR3nt: TGTGCCAGCAGTCCAAGAGCGGGCCTCACAGATACGCAGTATTTT; CDR3aa: CASSPRAGLTDTQYF
v_gene: TRBV11-2; j_gene: TRBJ2-1; abundance: .; d_gene: TRBD2; CDR3nt: TGTGCCAGCAGCTTAGAGTATGGGCTAGCGGGAGACAATGAGCAGTTCTTC; CDR3aa: CASSLEYGLAGDNEQFF
v_gene: TRBV7-2; j_gene: TRBJ1-1; abundance: .; d_gene: .; CDR3nt: TGTGCCAGCAGCCCCTACGAAACGAACACTGAAGCTTTCTTT; CDR3aa: CASSPYETNTEAFF
v_gene: TRBV2; j_gene: TRBJ1-1; abundance: .; d_gene: TRBD1; CDR3nt: TGTGCCAGCAGTCGGGACAGGAACACTGAAGCTTTCTTT; CDR3aa: CASSRDRNTEAFF
v_gene: TRBV10-3; j_gene: TRBJ1-2; abundance: .; d_gene: TRBD1; CDR3nt: TGTGCCATCAGTGAGGTCCCCGGGACAGGTCATGGCTACACCTTC; CDR3aa: CAISEVPGTGHGYTF
v_gene: TRBV6-1; j_gene: TRBJ1-4; abundance: .; d_gene: TRBD1; CDR3nt: TGTGCCAGCAGTGAACCGAGGTATTACAGGGGAAAAAATGAAAAACTGTTTTTT; CDR3aa: CASSEPRYYRGKNEKLFF
v_gene: TRBV15; j_gene: TRBJ2-5; abundance: .; d_gene: TRBD2; CDR3nt: TGTGCCACCAGCAGGATAGCGGGAGAACGGGAGACCCAGTACTTC; CDR3aa: CATSRIAGERETQYF
v_gene: TRBV6-5; j_gene: TRBJ2-7; abundance: .; d_gene: TRBD1; CDR3nt: TGTGCCAGCGGGTCAGCCGGGACAGGGAAGGACGAGCAGTACTTC; CDR3aa: CASGSAGTGKDEQYF
v_gene: TRBV5-4; j_gene: TRBJ1-2; abundance: .; d_gene: TRBD1; CDR3nt: TGTGCCAGCAGCCAAGGGACAGGGGCGAACTATGGCTACACCTTC; CDR3aa: CASSQGTGANYGYTF
v_gene: TRBV9; j_gene: TRBJ2-5; abundance: .; d_gene: TRBD2; CDR3nt: TGTGCCAGCGGCTCTAGCGGGACAGAGACCCAGTACTTC; CDR3aa: CASGSSGTETQYF
v_gene: TRBV4-2; j_gene: TRBJ1-2; abundance: .; d_gene: TRBD1; CDR3nt: TGTGCCAGCAGCCATACCACAGGGGCAAACTATGGCTACACCTTC; CDR3aa: CASSHTTGANYGYTF
v_gene: TRBV15; j_gene: TRBJ2-7; abundance: .; d_gene: .; CDR3nt: TGTGCCACCAGCAGGCAGGTATCCTACGAGCAGTACTTC; CDR3aa: CATSRQVSYEQYF
v_gene: TRBV6-5; j_gene: TRBJ2-1; abundance: .; d_gene: TRBD2; CDR3nt: TGTGCCAGCAGCTCTAGCGGGAGGAAAAATGAGCAGTTCTTC; CDR3aa: CASSSSGRKNEQFF
v_gene: TRBV28; j_gene: TRBJ1-5; abundance: .; d_gene: .; CDR3nt: TGTGCCAGCAGCTCGGGGGGTCAGCCCCAGCATTTT; CDR3aa: CASSSGGQPQHF
v_gene: TRBV19; j_gene: TRBJ2-1; abundance: .; d_gene: TRBD2; CDR3nt: TGTGCCAGTAGTACTGGACTAGCGGAGTTCTCCTACAATGAGCAGTTCTTC; CDR3aa: CASSTGLAEFSYNEQFF
v_gene: TRBV10-3; j_gene: TRBJ2-1; abundance: .; d_gene: .; CDR3nt: TGTGCCATCGGGGACTTTCGGGAGTGGGGGAGGAATGAGCAGTTCTTC; CDR3aa: CAIGDFREWGRNEQFF
v_gene: TRBV7-2; j_gene: TRBJ2-7; abundance: .; d_gene: TRBD2; CDR3nt: TGTGCCAGCAGCTATTCTAGCGGGACTACGTACGAGCAGTACTTC; CDR3aa: CASSYSSGTTYEQYF
v_gene: TRBV7-2; j_gene: TRBJ2-1; abundance: .; d_gene: TRBD1; CDR3nt: TGTGCCAGCAGCTTACTACCCCGGGACAGGGTTTTCTTC; CDR3aa: CASSLLPRDRVFF
v_gene: TRBV19; j_gene: TRBJ1-5; abundance: .; d_gene: TRBD1; CDR3nt: TGTGCCAGTAGGTCGACAGGGGGCGTTAAAAATAGCAATCAGCCCCAGCATTTT; CDR3aa: CASRSTGGVKNSNQPQHF
v_gene: TRBV27; j_gene: TRBJ2-7; abundance: .; d_gene: .; CDR3nt: TGTGCCAGCAGTTTCCAGGGCTACGAGCAGTACTTC; CDR3aa: CASSFQGYEQYF
v_gene: TRBV28; j_gene: TRBJ1-1; abundance: .; d_gene: TRBD1; CDR3nt: TGTGCCAGCCCTCCGGGACAGGGGAACACTGAAGCTTTCTTT; CDR3aa: CASPPGQGNTEAFF
v_gene: TRBV4-3; j_gene: TRBJ2-3; abundance: .; d_gene: TRBD2; CDR3nt: TGCGCCAGCAGCCAAGAGACTAGCGGGAGGGGAGGAACAGATACGCAGTATTTT; CDR3aa: CASSQETSGRGGTDTQYF
v_gene: TRBV18; j_gene: TRBJ2-5; abundance: .; d_gene: TRBD1; CDR3nt: TGTGCCAGCTCACTCGGGACAGGGGTACGGCAAGAGACCCAGTACTTC; CDR3aa: CASSLGTGVRQETQYF
v_gene: TRBV6-5; j_gene: TRBJ1-3; abundance: .; d_gene: .; CDR3nt: TGTGCCAGCAGTTACGGCGCAGGGTCGACTGGAAACACCATATATTTT; CDR3aa: CASSYGAGSTGNTIYF
v_gene: TRBV4-1; j_gene: TRBJ2-3; abundance: .; d_gene: TRBD2; CDR3nt: TGCGCCAGCAGTCCCACTAGCGGCGGGGCAGATACGCAGTATTTT; CDR3aa: CASSPTSGGADTQYF
v_gene: TRBV19; j_gene: TRBJ2-5; abundance: .; d_gene: TRBD1; CDR3nt: TGTGCCAGTAGTAGGTGGACAGGGCCTCAAGAGACCCAGTACTTC; CDR3aa: CASSRWTGPQETQYF
v_gene: TRBV19; j_gene: TRBJ1-1; abundance: .; d_gene: .; CDR3nt: TGTGCCAGTAGTATTAGACAGATGAACACTGAAGCTTTCTTT; CDR3aa: CASSIRQMNTEAFF
v_gene: TRBV5-1; j_gene: TRBJ2-7; abundance: few; d_gene: TRBD2; CDR3nt: TGCGCCAGCAGCTCCGGACTAGACTACGAGCAGTACTTC; CDR3aa: CASSSGLDYEQYF
v_gene: TRBV4-1; j_gene: TRBJ1-4; abundance: .; d_gene: TRBD1; CDR3nt: TGCGCCAGCAGCCAAGGACAGGGGAAGAATGAAAAACTGTTTTTT; CDR3aa: CASSQGQGKNEKLFF
v_gene: TRBV7-3; j_gene: TRBJ2-1; abundance: .; d_gene: TRBD2; CDR3nt: TGTGCCAGCAGCACATTGGGGACTAGCGGGACTGAGCAGTTCTTC; CDR3aa: CASSTLGTSGTEQFF